This TCR beta chain is from a study of cytomegalovirus exposure and HLA in healthy donors. The PCR used 60 Vbeta and 13 Jbeta primers. Sequencing used immunoSEQ multiplex PCR; TCRdb keeps in-frame clones, though not all of them. This table holds 130,000 to 150,000 clones, 80% found once. As regards this clone: Its antigen is currently unknown.

V lost 8 bases to trimming and J lost 6 bases; unmatched junction nucleotides: 4. Looked up from germline, CDR1 is ENHRY and CDR2 is SYGVKD. CDR3 length equals 13 residues. General observations from the study: In vitro testing confirmed a few CMV-associated chains as specific for CMV antigens.

This receptor was identified in a male donor in good health and CMV-seronegative. The chain links TRBV10-3 to TRBJ1-2, with TRBD1 matching over 12 bases. The sample was PBMCs. The CDR3 DNA reads as TGTGCCATCGCCGGGACAGGGGGCGATGGCTACACCTTC. This translates into CAIAGTGGDGYTF.